This T cell receptor (beta chain) derives from a study of blood T cell repertoires in COVID-19. Study-level background: Sources were T cells, B-cell-depleted T cells, or PBMCs; the material itself was cDNA or gDNA.

Unmatched junction bases numbered 7, after V lost 3 bases and J lost 5 bases. The CDR3 totals 15 residues. Germline loops: CDR1 SGDLS, CDR2 YYNGEE. Assay used: immunoSEQ multiplex PCR; TCRdb lists only in-frame clones, some missing. The sample yields 180,000 or so clones, 70% to 85% seen once. This clonotype was obtained from a woman of 80 years or more with acute or convalescent COVID-19. The source material was peripheral blood. This chain joins TRBV9 and TRBJ2-7, with 11 bases identical to TRBD1. The chain's CDR3 is CASSAGQGASHEQYF. CDR3 bases: TGTGCCAGCAGCGCCGGACAGGGGGCAAGTCACGAGCAGTACTTC.